These 18 T cell receptor beta chains were sequenced from one sample in a study of T cells in Graves' hyperthyroidism and ophthalmopathy. Amplification of TCR beta CDR3 regions used RNA as the template. The HTBI primer set was used in a first-round RT-PCR of the TCR CDR3. TCRdb called the multiplex PCR reads again in MiXCR, with one record for every CDR3 protein. Of a few hundred thousand distinct CDR3 sequences in the sample, about 13% were seen once. Sequenced sample: blood. The receptors shown here come from a middle-aged woman with Graves' ophthalmopathy.

There are many counts of this clonotype. J is TRBJ2-1 and V is TRBV10-3, with D unresolved. This CDR3 spans 11 amino acids. Trimming removed 3 bases at V and 3 bases at J, with 0 bases between. Germline-derived CDR1 and CDR2 are ENHRY and SYGVKD. The CDR3 loop is CAISDYNEQFF. Written as DNA, the CDR3 is TGTGCCATCAGTGACTACAATGAGCAGTTCTTC.

This clonotype showed up many times. V and J are TRBV12-3 or TRBV12-4 and TRBJ2-3; 13 bases are a match to TRBD2. With 5 bases clipped from V and 5 bases from J, the junction kept 13 bases outside the gene matches. CDR3 size: 18 residues. The CDR3 DNA reads as TGTGCCAGCAGTACCACGACCTGGACTAGCGGGGGACGAGATACGCAGTATTTT. This translates into CASSTTTWTSGGRDTQYF.

This clonotype was detected once. The chain has TRBV18 and TRBJ2-7, with D hard to call. Germline CDR1 and CDR2: KGHSH and LQKENI. CDR3 size: 14 residues. V was cut by 2 bases and J by 6 bases, with 14 bases left in between. CDR3 DNA sequence: TGTGCCAGCTCACCATCAGAGGAATCCGCCGAGCAGTACTTC. Translation: CASSPSEESAEQYF.

In its sample, this clonotype was seen a few times. The rearrangement links TRBV12-3 or TRBV12-4 to TRBJ1-1, with 8 bases lining up with TRBD1. Trimming took 10 bases from V and 5 from J; bases not matched to a gene: 12. The CDR3 has 14 residues. The chain's CDR3 is CAIASSGGRTEAFF. The DNA of the CDR3 is TGTGCCATCGCTTCTTCAGGGGGCCGGACTGAAGCTTTCTTT.

This clonotype has ten or more counts. The chain is built from TRBV12-3 or TRBV12-4 and TRBJ2-2; a weak D match, TRBD2 (6 bases). The CDR3 covers 14 residues. V was trimmed by 6 bases and J by 11 bases, leaving 19 bases between them. This CDR3 is CASRYPGDVGELFF. The CDR3 nucleotides are TGTGCCAGCAGATACCCGGGAGACGTAGGAGAGCTGTTTTTT.

At least ten counts were recorded for this clonotype. The chain recombines TRBV27 with TRBJ2-1; the match to TRBD2 covers 8 bases. The ends lost 6 bases at V and 8 bases at J; junction bases unmatched: 12. Per the germline V gene, CDR1 is MNHEY and CDR2 is SMNVEV (reference sequence). This CDR3 has 15 residues. The DNA of the CDR3 is TGTGCCAGCAGCCGCGGGGGGATCAGGGCCGATGAGCAGTTCTTC. Translated: CASSRGGIRADEQFF.

This clonotype was seen a few times. The V and J genes are TRBV20-1 and TRBJ2-7; D not certain. This CDR3 has 14 residues. Germline V CDR1 and CDR2: DFQATT, SNEGSKA (reference sequence). V was shortened by 0 bases and J by 4 bases, with 13 bases between the two germline ends. The CDR3 here is CSARDYDGSYEQYF. CDR3 coding DNA: TGCAGTGCTAGAGATTATGACGGCAGTTACGAGCAGTACTTC.

The V and J genes are TRBV4-1 and TRBJ2-7, with D possibly TRBD1 on 6 matching bases. Trimming cost V 3 bases and J 4 bases, with 16 bases left between them. Germline CDR1 reads MGHRA; CDR2 reads YSYEKL. CDR3 length equals 15 residues. CDR3 residues: CASSQATGWRYEQYF. CDR3 nucleotides: TGCGCCAGCAGCCAGGCCACAGGGTGGAGATACGAGCAGTACTTC.

There are a few counts of this clonotype. This chain links TRBV5-6 with TRBJ2-3, with TRBD2 identical over 14 bases. Germline CDR1 reads SGHDT; CDR2 reads YYEEEE. Unmatched junction bases numbered 4, after V lost 0 bases and J lost 4 bases. The CDR3 has 17 residues. In DNA, the CDR3 is TGTGCCAGCAGCTTGGCCGTGGGACTAGCGGGAGCAGATACGCAGTATTTT. As protein: CASSLAVGLAGADTQYF.

The gene calls are TRBV20-1 and TRBJ1-2; D ambiguous. CDR1 and CDR2 from the germline V gene are DFQATT and SNEGSKA (reference sequence). This CDR3 spans 11 amino acids. Trimming took off 2 bases at V and 8 bases at J, with 9 bases between the two ends. CDR3 region: CSARMPGGYTF. The CDR3 coding sequence is TGCAGTGCTAGAATGCCAGGAGGCTACACCTTC.

This clonotype was recorded many times. The chain links TRBV28 to TRBJ2-1; D gene uncertain. This CDR3 is built from 16 residues. Germline CDR1 is MDHEN and CDR2 is SYDVKM. The V end was cut by 6 bases, the J end by 0 bases, with 15 bases between. The CDR3 spells CASSGRDSSSYNEQFF. CDR3 nucleotide sequence: TGTGCCAGCAGCGGAAGGGATTCATCCTCCTACAATGAGCAGTTCTTC.

This clonotype was counted ten times or more. The rearrangement joins TRBV7-9 to TRBJ2-5; D is unresolved. Trimming left V 0 bases short and J 5 bases short, with 7 bases between. Per germline, CDR1 SEHNR and CDR2 FQNEAQ (reference sequence). This CDR3 is built from 13 residues. The CDR3 protein is CASSLALGETQYF. In DNA form, the CDR3 reads TGTGCCAGCAGCTTAGCCCTGGGGGAGACCCAGTACTTC.

This clonotype came up many times. The chain recombines TRBV10-2 with TRBJ2-7; D remains ambiguous. This CDR3 contains 13 residues. The V gene lost 2 bases and the J gene lost 7 bases, with 12 bases spanning the gap. The V gene's germline CDR1 is WSHSY and CDR2 SAAADI. CDR3 loop: CASSETREGEQYF. The CDR3 DNA reads as TGCGCCAGCAGTGAGACAAGGGAAGGGGAGCAGTACTTC.

CDR3 protein: CASSSERPLGTDTQYF. Written as DNA, the CDR3 is TGTGCCAGCAGTTCCGAACGGCCCTTAGGCACAGATACGCAGTATTTT. The genes are TRBV28 and TRBJ2-3; D gene unclear. The CDR3 covers 16 residues. Trimming took 4 bases from V and 1 from J, leaving 15 bases between them. The germline V gene encodes CDR1 MDHEN and CDR2 SYDVKM.

This clonotype was counted many times. This rearrangement joins TRBV12-3 or TRBV12-4 to TRBJ2-1; D uncertain. Trimming stripped 7 bases from V and 9 bases from J, with 10 bases between. The CDR3 extends over 11 amino acids. The CDR3 nucleotides read TGTGCCAGCACCTTTCGTCGTGAGCAGTTCTTC. Protein: CASTFRREQFF.

The chain combines TRBV20-1 with TRBJ1-2; 7 bases fit TRBD1. CDR1 is DFQATT and CDR2 is SNEGSKA in the germline V gene (reference sequence). Trimming removed 5 bases from V and 7 bases from J; junction bases left unmatched: 10. This CDR3 has 13 residues. For the CDR3, the DNA is TGCAGTGCTCCTAAAGACAGGGCCAGTGGCTACACCTTC. It is translated as CSAPKDRASGYTF.

The J gene is TRBJ2-5, the V gene TRBV20-1, with 7 bases fitting TRBD2. CDR1 is DFQATT and CDR2 is SNEGSKA in the germline V gene (reference sequence). The length of the CDR3 is 14 residues. V lost 5 bases to trimming and J lost 0 bases; unmatched junction nucleotides: 6. The CDR3 protein is CSAPRGGYQETQYF. The CDR3 nucleotides are TGCAGTGCTCCGCGGGGAGGGTACCAAGAGACCCAGTACTTC.

This clonotype has at least ten counts. The genes are TRBV11-2 and TRBJ2-3; either TRBD1 or TRBD2 may supply D (5 bases each). This CDR3 comprises 16 residues. The germline gives CDR1 SGHAT, CDR2 FQNNGV. V was shortened by 4 bases and J by 0 bases, with 14 bases between the two germline ends. CDR3 loop: CASSSGLSSSTDTQYF. In DNA, the CDR3 is TGTGCCAGCAGCTCGGGGCTGAGTTCTAGCACAGATACGCAGTATTTT.